These T cell receptor beta chains were read from a single sample in a study of cytomegalovirus exposure and HLA in healthy donors. The repertoire was sequenced with immunoSEQ multiplex PCR; TCRdb's copy has only in-frame clones and lacks some. The sample contains some 180,000 clones, about three quarters of which appear only once. The source material was PBMCs. These TCRs come from a man aged 18 to 30 in good health and CMV-seronegative. Each CDR3 is given with its conserved first and last residue. The order of the fields is CDR3 DNA, CDR3 protein, J gene, V gene, D gene, clone size. The D gene is left open where the match is weak. Not all rows give a size; the values are once, few, many and, for expanded clones, a class.

TGCGCCAGCAGCCCGGGACTAGCGCGGACCGGGGAGCTGTTTTTT,CASSPGLARTGELFF,TRBJ2-2,TRBV4-1,TRBD2,.
TGTGCCAGCAGTTACTTGACAGGGGGCCGGGGCTACACCTTC,CASSYLTGGRGYTF,TRBJ1-2,TRBV6-5,TRBD1,.
TGCGCCAGCAGCCCCGGACAGATGAACACTGAAGCTTTCTTT,CASSPGQMNTEAFF,TRBJ1-1,TRBV5-1,.,.
TGTGCCAGCAGTCCCAGCGGACGGTTCGGGAGGGGTGAAAAACTGTTTTTT,CASSPSGRFGRGEKLFF,TRBJ1-4,TRBV27,.,.
TGTGCCAGCAGTGCCCCTAGCGGGAGGGGAGGCATTCAGTACTTC,CASSAPSGRGGIQYF,TRBJ2-4,TRBV6-5,TRBD2,.
TGTGCCAGCAGCGTAGGTGGGGCGAGCTCCTATAATTCACCCCTCCACTTT,CASSVGGASSYNSPLHF,TRBJ1-6,TRBV9,.,.
TGCGCCAGCAGCTTGCGACAGGGGGCGTTAGGGACCCAGTACTTC,CASSLRQGALGTQYF,TRBJ2-5,TRBV5-1,TRBD1,few
TGTGCCAGCCAGGGGGGTCCGGAGTGGGAGCAGTACTTC,CASQGGPEWEQYF,TRBJ2-7,TRBV6-6,.,.
TGTGCCAGTAGCCTTGACAGGGCGGGCACTGAAGCTTTCTTT,CASSLDRAGTEAFF,TRBJ1-1,TRBV19,TRBD1,few
TGTGCCAGCAGTGGTGAGGGGGTTAAAAATGAGCAGTTCTTC,CASSGEGVKNEQFF,TRBJ2-1,TRBV2,.,.
TGCGCCAGCAAAGTTAAGGACAGGGACAATTCACCCCTCCACTTT,CASKVKDRDNSPLHF,TRBJ1-6,TRBV10-2,TRBD1,few
TGTGCCACCCAAGTGGGCGGGGGGCAGGCTGAAGCTTTCTTT,CATQVGGGQAEAFF,TRBJ1-1,TRBV10-3,.,few
TGTGCCAGCACTACCTCCCGACAGGCGTTGTTTTTT,CASTTSRQALFF,TRBJ1-4,TRBV12-5,.,.
TGTGCCAGCAGCTTAGGCGGGCAGGGGTATGGCTACACCTTC,CASSLGGQGYGYTF,TRBJ1-2,TRBV11-2,.,.
TGTGCCAGCAGTCCACAGGTCTTCTATGGCTACACCTTC,CASSPQVFYGYTF,TRBJ1-2,TRBV6-4,.,few
TGCGCCAGCAGCTCAAAACCGGGACAGGGGGAGACCCAGTACTTC,CASSSKPGQGETQYF,TRBJ2-5,TRBV5-1,TRBD1,.
TGTGCCAGCCAACGGGGATCAACTAATGAAAAACTGTTTTTT,CASQRGSTNEKLFF,TRBJ1-4,TRBV2,.,.
TGCGCCAGCAGACCCCGACCTCAGGGTACCATATATTTT,CASRPRPQGTIYF,TRBJ1-3,TRBV5-1,.,.